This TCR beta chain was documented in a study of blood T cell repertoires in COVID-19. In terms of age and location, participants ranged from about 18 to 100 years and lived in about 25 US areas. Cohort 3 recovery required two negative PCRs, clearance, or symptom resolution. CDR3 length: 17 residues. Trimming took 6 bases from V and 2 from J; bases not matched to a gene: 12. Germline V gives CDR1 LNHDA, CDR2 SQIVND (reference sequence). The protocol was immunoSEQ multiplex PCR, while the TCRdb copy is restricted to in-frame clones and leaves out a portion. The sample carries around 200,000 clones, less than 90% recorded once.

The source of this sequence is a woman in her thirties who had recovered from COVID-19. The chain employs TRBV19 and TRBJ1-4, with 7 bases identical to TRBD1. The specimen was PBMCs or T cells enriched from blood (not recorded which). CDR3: CASSLYRGGVTNEKLFF. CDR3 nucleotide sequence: TGTGCCAGTAGCCTATACAGGGGAGGAGTGACTAATGAAAAACTGTTTTTT.